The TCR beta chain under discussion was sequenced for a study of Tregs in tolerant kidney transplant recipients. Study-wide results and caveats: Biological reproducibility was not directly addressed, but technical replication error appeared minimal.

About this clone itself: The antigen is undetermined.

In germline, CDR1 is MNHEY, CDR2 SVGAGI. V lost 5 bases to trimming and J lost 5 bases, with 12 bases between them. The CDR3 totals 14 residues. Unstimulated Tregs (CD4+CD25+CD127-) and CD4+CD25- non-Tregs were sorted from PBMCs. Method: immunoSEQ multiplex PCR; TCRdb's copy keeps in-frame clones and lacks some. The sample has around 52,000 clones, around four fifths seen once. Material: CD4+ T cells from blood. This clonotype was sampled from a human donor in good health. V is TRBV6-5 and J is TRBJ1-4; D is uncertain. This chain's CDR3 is CASSATPWNEKLFF. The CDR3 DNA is TGTGCCAGCAGTGCGACCCCCTGGAATGAAAAACTGTTTTTT.